The sequence of this T cell receptor beta chain was determined in a study of blood T cell repertoires in COVID-19. Study at large: PBMCs, B-cell-depleted T cells, or T cells were the source of the cDNA or gDNA that made up the material.

Sequencing used immunoSEQ multiplex PCR; TCRdb keeps in-frame clones, though not all of them. This sample has under 250,000 clones; 88% occur once, and the top ten carry approximately 3.4%. Participant-reported clinical history was the basis for cohort assignment. A case of COVID-19 had been met by exposed participants within 2 weeks before study entry. CDR1 is KGHSH, CDR2 LQKENI, per germline. V shed 4 bases and J 5 bases; nucleotides not matched to a gene: 11. This CDR3 is built from 16 residues. V gene TRBV18 combines with J gene TRBJ1-1, with TRBD1 identical over 9 bases. The receptor's source is a woman aged 40 to 49 who had been exposed to COVID-19. Material: PBMCs or T cells enriched from blood (not recorded which). The CDR3 nucleotides read TGTGCCAGCTCACTTATACCGGGACAGGGATCGACTGAAGCTTTCTTT. Protein: CASSLIPGQGSTEAFF.